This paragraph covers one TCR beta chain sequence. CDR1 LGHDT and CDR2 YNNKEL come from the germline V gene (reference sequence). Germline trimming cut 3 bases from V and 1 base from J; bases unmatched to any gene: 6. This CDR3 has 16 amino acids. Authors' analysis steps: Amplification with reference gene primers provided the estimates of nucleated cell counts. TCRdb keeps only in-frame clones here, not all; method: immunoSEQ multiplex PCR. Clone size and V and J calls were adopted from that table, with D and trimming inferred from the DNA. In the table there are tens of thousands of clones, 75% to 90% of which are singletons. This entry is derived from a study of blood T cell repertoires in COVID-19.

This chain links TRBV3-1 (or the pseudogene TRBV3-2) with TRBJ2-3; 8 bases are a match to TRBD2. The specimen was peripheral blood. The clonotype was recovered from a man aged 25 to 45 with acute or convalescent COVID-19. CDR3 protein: CASSHRRRGGTDTQYF. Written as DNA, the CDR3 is TGTGCCAGCAGCCACCGCAGGCGGGGGGGCACAGATACGCAGTATTTT.